This passage covers 27 T cell receptor beta chains from one sample sequenced in a study of blood T cell repertoires in COVID-19. Clones were read by immunoSEQ multiplex PCR, and TCRdb kept only the in-frame ones, dropping some. The sample lists 350,000 to 450,000 clones, approximately 93% occurring once. The sequencing sample was made of PBMCs or T cells enriched from blood (not recorded which). Receptor source: a woman between 40 and 50 years old who had been exposed to COVID-19.

The genes are TRBV5-5 and TRBJ2-3, with 9 nucleotides matching TRBD1. CDR3 length equals 16 residues. Germline CDR1 SGHKS, CDR2 YYEKEE (reference sequence). The V segment lost 3 bases and the J segment 6 bases; nucleotides outside the gene matches: 11. The CDR3 DNA sequence: TGTGCCAGCAGCTCCGCCCCACAGGGGGCGAGGGATACGCAGTATTTT. It translates to CASSSAPQGARDTQYF.

The rearrangement links TRBV18 to TRBJ1-6; 7 positions match TRBD1. V gave up 3 bases and J gave up 1 base; unmatched junction bases: 3. CDR1 is KGHSH, CDR2 LQKENI, per germline. The CDR3 consists of 16 residues. The CDR3 DNA reads as TGTGCCAGCTCACCCTCGACAGGGTCCTATAATTCACCCCTCCACTTT. Its translation: CASSPSTGSYNSPLHF.

The chain carries TRBV29-1 and TRBJ2-3; 7 bases are a match to TRBD2. CDR3 length: 14 amino acids. V shed 6 bases and J 3 bases; nucleotides not matched to a gene: 9. The V gene's germline CDR1 is SQVTM and CDR2 ANQGSEA. The CDR3 DNA follows: TGCAGCGTGGGATTCGGGAGGAGGACAGATACGCAGTATTTT. Translated: CSVGFGRRTDTQYF.

V gene TRBV6-5 combines with J gene TRBJ2-7, with a weak D call TRBD1 (6 bases). The length of the CDR3 is 15 residues. V shed 8 bases and J shed 2 bases, with 19 bases lying between them. Looked up from germline, CDR1 is MNHEY and CDR2 is SVGAGI. The CDR3: CASSSGTTITYEQYF. The DNA for the CDR3 is TGTGCCAGCTCCTCTGGGACAACTATTACCTACGAGCAGTACTTC.

V and J are TRBV9 and TRBJ1-1; D not resolved. CDR3 length: 13 residues. Germline assignment: CDR1 SGDLS and CDR2 YYNGEE. V dropped 4 bases and J dropped 5 bases, with 12 bases sitting between them. The CDR3 coding sequence is TGTGCCAGCAGCCTAAATTCGGGAACTGAAGCTTTCTTT. Translating gives CASSLNSGTEAFF.

V usage is TRBV5-1 and J usage is TRBJ1-4; no clear D. Germline loops: CDR1 SGHRS, CDR2 YFSETQ. This CDR3 comprises 13 residues. V gave up 0 bases and J gave up 8 bases, with 8 bases separating them. CDR3 bases: TGCGCCAGCAGCTTGGCGACGGGGGAAAAACTGTTTTTT. Protein sequence: CASSLATGEKLFF.

The gene calls are TRBV2 and TRBJ2-5; 7 bases align to TRBD1. The J segment lost 7 bases and the V segment lost 1 base, leaving 15 bases of the junction unmatched. From germline, CDR1 is SNHLY and CDR2 FYNNEI. This CDR3 region has 17 residues. The CDR3, as DNA: TGTGCCAGCAGTGAAGGGGGGATACGACAGGGCGAAAGGACCCAGTACTTC. This codes for CASSEGGIRQGERTQYF.

This clone has just one count. The V and J genes are TRBV5-5 and TRBJ1-2, with D hard to call. V was trimmed by 1 base and J by 3 bases, leaving 10 bases between them. From germline, CDR1 is SGHKS and CDR2 YYEKEE (reference sequence). The CDR3 spans 14 residues. The CDR3 loop reads CASSLWPADYGYTF. The CDR3 coding sequence is TGTGCCAGCAGCTTGTGGCCTGCGGACTATGGCTACACCTTC.

The chain recombines TRBV19 with TRBJ2-3; 11 positions agree with TRBD2. The length of the CDR3 is 16 residues. The germline V gene has CDR1 LNHDA and CDR2 SQIVND (reference sequence). Losses at the gene ends were 4 bases for V and 2 bases for J; bases not matched to a gene: 5. In nucleotides, the CDR3 is TGTGCCAGTAGTACCTTAGCGGGGGGGATCACAGATACGCAGTATTTT. Protein product: CASSTLAGGITDTQYF.

This clone has a single count. J is TRBJ1-2 and V is TRBV5-6; tentative D call: TRBD1 (6 bases). This CDR3 contains 16 residues. V was shortened by 4 bases and J by 5 bases, with 21 bases between the two germline ends. Germline CDR1 reads SGHDT; CDR2 reads YYEEEE. CDR3 sequence (DNA): TGTGCCAGCAGCCCAAGGCCCGGACAGATCAGATATGGCTACACCTTC. Encoded protein: CASSPRPGQIRYGYTF.

V usage is TRBV7-9 and J usage is TRBJ1-1; 10 bases are shared with TRBD1. The germline gives CDR1 SEHNR, CDR2 FQNEAQ (reference sequence). This CDR3 region has 15 residues. J lost 5 bases, V lost 5 bases, and 8 bases had no gene match. CDR3 in amino acids: CASSLTGGGSTEAFF. As DNA, the CDR3 is TGTGCCAGCAGCCTGACAGGGGGCGGAAGTACTGAAGCTTTCTTT.

The rearrangement uses TRBV9 and TRBJ2-1; 7 bases match TRBD1. The CDR3 is 18 residues long. The ends lost 3 bases at V and 2 bases at J; junction bases unmatched: 14. Germline lookup yields CDR1 SGDLS and CDR2 YYNGEE. CDR3 bases: TGTGCCAGCAGCGGCCGGGACAGCAGACTTATTACCTACAATGAGCAGTTCTTC. As protein: CASSGRDSRLITYNEQFF.

This clone was picked up one time. V usage is TRBV7-9 and J usage is TRBJ1-6; D ambiguous. The CDR3 sequence is 15 residues long. The V and J ends lost 7 bases and 5 bases respectively, with 15 bases between them. Germline CDR1 and CDR2: SEHNR and FQNEAQ (reference sequence). CDR3 coding DNA: TGTGCCAGCACCACGTCACAGTGGGATAATTCACCCCTCCACTTT. This translates into CASTTSQWDNSPLHF.

The CDR3 DNA reads TGTGCCAGCAGTCCCGGGACAGATTATGGCTACACCTTC. Translated, it gives CASSPGTDYGYTF. This chain links TRBV2 with TRBJ1-2; 7 bases fit TRBD1. Germline CDR1 is SNHLY and CDR2 is FYNNEI. With 5 bases clipped from V and 5 bases from J, the junction kept 5 bases outside the gene matches. The CDR3 covers 13 residues. The variable domain in full, completed from reference TRBV2 and TRBJ1-2, reads EPEVTQTPSHQVTQMGQEVILRCVPISNHLYFYWYRQILGQKVEFLVSFYNNEISEKSEIFDDQFSVERPDGSNFTLKIRSTKLEDSAMYFCASSPGTDYGYTFGSGTRLTVV.

As for this clone: The same CDR3 can be traced to other DNA sequences in this sample. The gene calls are TRBV27 and TRBJ1-3; unclear D gene. This CDR3 contains 14 residues. The germline CDR1 and CDR2 sequences are MNHEY and SMNVEV (reference sequence). Trimming removed 3 bases at V and 0 bases at J, with 6 bases between. CDR3 sequence reads: CASSLSASGNTIYF. The CDR3 coding sequence is TGTGCCAGCAGTTTGAGTGCCTCTGGAAACACCATATATTTT.

This clone was picked up one time. The V call is TRBV7-8, the J call TRBJ2-7; weak D call: TRBD2 (6 bases). Germline CDR1 reads SGHVS; CDR2 reads FQNEAQ. Trimming removed 7 bases from V and 3 bases from J, with 16 bases in between. CDR3 length equals 14 residues. The CDR3 nucleotides are TGTGCCAGCAAAATTCGACGGGGGAGCTACGAGCAGTACTTC. This codes for CASKIRRGSYEQYF.

As regards this clone: The sample has other DNA sequences that encode this CDR3 too. This chain joins TRBV7-3 and TRBJ2-1; 14 bases agree with TRBD2. The CDR3 sequence is 14 residues long. Germline CDR1 SGHTA, CDR2 FQGTGA. The V and J ends lost 5 bases and 10 bases, in that order; junction bases with no gene match: 4. The CDR3 region has the DNA TGTGCCAGCAGCCGCGGACTAGCGGGGGGAGAGCAGTTCTTC. Translating gives CASSRGLAGGEQFF.

The chain uses TRBV7-2 and TRBJ2-1; 10 nucleotides agree with TRBD1. Germline V gives CDR1 SGHTA, CDR2 FQGNSA. This CDR3 is 16 amino acids long. Germline trimming cut 5 bases from V and 3 bases from J; bases unmatched to any gene: 7. CDR3 bases: TGTGCCAGCAGCCCCGACAGGGGGCGGGGCTACAATGAGCAGTTCTTC. Its translation is CASSPDRGRGYNEQFF.

The rearrangement uses TRBV11-1 and TRBJ1-6; D is unclear. The CDR3 has 14 amino acids. The V and J ends lost 3 bases and 4 bases respectively, with 7 bases between them. Looked up from germline, CDR1 is SGHAT and CDR2 is FQDESV (reference sequence). The CDR3 bases are TGTGCCAGCAGCTTTGCGGGTTATAATTCACCCCTCCACTTT. Its translation is CASSFAGYNSPLHF.

The rearrangement uses TRBV2 and TRBJ1-1; no firm D call. The ends were cut back, 6 bases at V and 0 bases at J, with 11 bases in the middle. The length of the CDR3 is 14 residues. Germline lookup yields CDR1 SNHLY and CDR2 FYNNEI. In DNA, the CDR3 is TGTGCCAGCAGCCCAAACAGAATGAACACTGAAGCTTTCTTT. Amino acid sequence: CASSPNRMNTEAFF.

The gene calls are TRBV7-6 and TRBJ1-1; TRBD1 matches 9 bases. The germline gives CDR1 SGHVS, CDR2 FNYEAQ. Germline trimming cut 1 base from V and 4 bases from J; bases unmatched to any gene: 10. The CDR3 loop spans 17 amino acids. The CDR3 region is CASSLGGDRAIFTEAFF. CDR3 nucleotide sequence: TGTGCCAGCAGCTTAGGGGGGGACAGGGCCATATTCACTGAAGCTTTCTTT.

This clone was counted a single time. The chain links TRBV28 to TRBJ1-5; D gene uncertain. CDR1 and CDR2 (germline): MDHEN, SYDVKM. V lost 8 bases, J lost 5 bases, and 7 bases lay in between. The CDR3 has 11 amino acids. The CDR3 here is CASGLYQPQHF. CDR3 nucleotide sequence: TGTGCCAGCGGACTGTATCAGCCCCAGCATTTT.

This chain joins TRBV14 and TRBJ2-1; D may be TRBD1 (6 bases). With 3 bases removed from V and 1 base from J, the gap between germline ends came to 13 bases. This CDR3 has 16 residues. Germline CDR1 is SGHDN and CDR2 is FVKESK. The CDR3 here is CASSHTGSGSYNEQFF. CDR3 bases: TGTGCCAGCAGCCACACAGGGAGTGGGTCCTACAATGAGCAGTTCTTC.

The table lists this clone with a few counts. The chain has TRBV19 and TRBJ1-4; 9 bases match TRBD1. The V gene end was trimmed by 4 bases and the J gene end by 4 bases; junction bases not matched to a gene: 4. The CDR3 runs to 15 residues. CDR1 and CDR2 from the germline V gene are LNHDA and SQIVND (reference sequence). CDR3 nucleotide sequence: TGTGCCAGTAGTAAGGGACAGGGATTTAATGAAAAACTGTTTTTT. Amino acid sequence: CASSKGQGFNEKLFF.

This chain joins TRBV7-2 and TRBJ1-1; D ambiguous. Trimming cost V 4 bases and J 4 bases, with 7 bases left between them. Germline CDR1 is SGHTA and CDR2 is FQGNSA. This CDR3 spans 12 amino acids. The CDR3 region is CASSWRGTEAFF. The CDR3 DNA reads TGTGCCAGCAGCTGGCGAGGCACTGAAGCTTTCTTT.

V gene TRBV30 combines with J gene TRBJ2-5; 8 positions agree with TRBD1. Unmatched junction bases numbered 18, after V lost 2 bases and J lost 4 bases. CDR1 and CDR2 from the germline V gene are GTSNPN and SVGIG (reference sequence). This CDR3 region has 18 residues. The CDR3 DNA reads as TGTGCCTGGAGTCGTTACAGGGGGAGGATCTCGGTATCAGAGACCCAGTACTTC. Its protein product is CAWSRYRGRISVSETQYF.

This chain links TRBV19 with TRBJ2-7, with D perhaps TRBD1 (6 bases). Trimming cost V 8 bases and J 2 bases, with 10 bases left between them. The CDR3 is made up of 12 amino acids. Per the germline V gene, CDR1 is LNHDA and CDR2 is SQIVND (reference sequence). This chain's CDR3 is CASSSGAYEQYF. In nucleotides, the CDR3 is TGTGCCAGTTCCTCAGGGGCCTACGAGCAGTACTTC.